These T cell receptor beta chains were read from a single sample in a study of cytomegalovirus exposure and HLA in healthy donors. Assay: immunoSEQ multiplex PCR; the TCRdb copy retains only in-frame clones and omits some. Of roughly 120,000 clones listed, around a tenth are singletons. Input material: PBMCs. The receptors were gathered from a man aged 25 to 45 in good health and CMV-seronegative. The CDR3 runs from the conserved cysteine through the conserved F or W. D genes are given only for firm matches. Clone size is stated in some rows and not others, as once, few, many or a class when expanded.

DNA	CDR3	size	length	V	J	D
TGTGCCAGCAAGCCCCTTGCTAGCACAGATACGCAGTATTTT	CASKPLASTDTQYF	few	14	TRBV9	TRBJ2-3	NA
TGTGCCAGCAGCCCCCCCGGGACAGATGACACCGGGGAGCTGTTTTTT	CASSPPGTDDTGELFF	NA	16	TRBV7-9	TRBJ2-2	TRBD1
TGCGCCAGCAGCCAAGATCGTCAGGGGGCGAGCGGAGCTTTCTTT	CASSQDRQGASGAFF	NA	15	TRBV4-1	TRBJ1-1	TRBD1
TGTGCCGGGGGGGGGACAGGCGGAAACACCATATATTTT	CAGGGTGGNTIYF	NA	13	TRBV6-1	TRBJ1-3	TRBD1
TGTGCCAGCAGCCAGCGGGGAAAGGCTAATGAAAAACTGTTTTTT	CASSQRGKANEKLFF	few	15	TRBV5-6	TRBJ1-4	NA
TGTGCTTCAAACGAGACTTTCAGAGGGCAGTACTTC	CASNETFRGQYF	NA	12	TRBV6-8	TRBJ2-7	NA
TGTGCCAGCAGTTTCCAGGGTTCCTATGGCTACACCTTC	CASSFQGSYGYTF	few	13	TRBV27	TRBJ1-2	NA
TGTGCCAGTAGTACCCGGAAAACAGGGACCGGGGAGCTGTTTTTT	CASSTRKTGTGELFF	few	15	TRBV19	TRBJ2-2	NA
TGTGCCAGCAGCTTAGAGGTCGGGGGGACCTATGGCTACACCTTC	CASSLEVGGTYGYTF	few	15	TRBV11-2	TRBJ1-2	NA
TGTGCCAGCAGTCTAAAAGCTGGCACAGATACGCAGTATTTT	CASSLKAGTDTQYF	NA	14	TRBV6-5	TRBJ2-3	NA
TGTGCCAGCAGCTTACAGGGTCACGAGACCCAGTACTTC	CASSLQGHETQYF	few	13	TRBV11-2	TRBJ2-5	NA